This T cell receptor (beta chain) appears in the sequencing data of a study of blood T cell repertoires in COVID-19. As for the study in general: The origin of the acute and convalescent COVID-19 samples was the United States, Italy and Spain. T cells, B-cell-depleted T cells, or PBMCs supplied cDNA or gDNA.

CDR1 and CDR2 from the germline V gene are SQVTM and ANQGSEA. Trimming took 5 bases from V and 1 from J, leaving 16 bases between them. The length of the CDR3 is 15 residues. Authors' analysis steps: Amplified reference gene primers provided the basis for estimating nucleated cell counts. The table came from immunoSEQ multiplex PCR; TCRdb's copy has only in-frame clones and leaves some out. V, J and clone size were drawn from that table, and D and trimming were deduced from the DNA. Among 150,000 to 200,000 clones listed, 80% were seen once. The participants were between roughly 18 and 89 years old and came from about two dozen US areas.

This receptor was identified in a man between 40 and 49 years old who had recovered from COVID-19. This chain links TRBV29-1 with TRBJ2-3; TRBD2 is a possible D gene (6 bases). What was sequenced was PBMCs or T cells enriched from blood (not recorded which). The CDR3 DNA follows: TGCAGCGTTACCGGGACTCGAATTGGCACAGATACGCAGTATTTT. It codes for CSVTGTRIGTDTQYF.